This TCR beta chain was retrieved from a study of cytomegalovirus exposure and HLA in healthy donors. Vbeta (60) and Jbeta (13) primers were used in the PCR. Libraries were prepared by immunoSEQ multiplex PCR; TCRdb keeps only in-frame clonotypes and omits some of them. The sample yields roughly 130,000 clones, 55% to 75% seen once. V shed 2 bases, J shed 0 bases, and the junction held 0 bases outside the gene matches. Germline CDR1 SGDLS, CDR2 YYNGEE. This CDR3 spans 15 amino acids. This TCR was sampled from a man aged 30 to 39 in good health and CMV-seropositive. This sequence joins TRBV9 and TRBJ2-2, with TRBD2 identical over 8 bases. Sequenced sample: PBMCs. CDR3 DNA: TGTGCCAGCAGCGTTAGCGGGACGAACACCGGGGAGCTGTTTTTT. Translating it yields CASSVSGTNTGELFF.